This entry is about one T cell receptor (beta chain). Its antigen is not known. Indicated time point: after neoadjuvant nivolumab, at surgical resection. Measured with immunoSEQ multiplex PCR; TCRdb has only the in-frame clones, and not every one. The sample includes roughly 16,000 clones, about 37% of them seen just once. The CDR3 extends over 15 amino acids. V lost 4 bases and J lost 0, with 11 bases in between. CDR1 is SGDLS and CDR2 is YYNGEE in the germline V gene. The record originates from a study of neoadjuvant anti-PD-1 for oral cavity cancer. Study in general: Around day 43, patients without progression received a fourth nivolumab dose before surgery.

Points from the study as a whole: TCR analyses covered only a few patients per response group.

The J gene is TRBJ1-3, the V gene TRBV9, with D possibly matching TRBD1 (6 bases). Sequenced material: tumor tissue, taken after nivolumab (anti-PD-1) treatment. This TCR came from a person between 35 and 79 years old with oral cavity squamous cell carcinoma. The CDR3 is CASSPGEDSGNTIYF. CDR3 sequence (DNA): TGTGCCAGCAGCCCAGGGGAAGACTCTGGAAACACCATATATTTT.